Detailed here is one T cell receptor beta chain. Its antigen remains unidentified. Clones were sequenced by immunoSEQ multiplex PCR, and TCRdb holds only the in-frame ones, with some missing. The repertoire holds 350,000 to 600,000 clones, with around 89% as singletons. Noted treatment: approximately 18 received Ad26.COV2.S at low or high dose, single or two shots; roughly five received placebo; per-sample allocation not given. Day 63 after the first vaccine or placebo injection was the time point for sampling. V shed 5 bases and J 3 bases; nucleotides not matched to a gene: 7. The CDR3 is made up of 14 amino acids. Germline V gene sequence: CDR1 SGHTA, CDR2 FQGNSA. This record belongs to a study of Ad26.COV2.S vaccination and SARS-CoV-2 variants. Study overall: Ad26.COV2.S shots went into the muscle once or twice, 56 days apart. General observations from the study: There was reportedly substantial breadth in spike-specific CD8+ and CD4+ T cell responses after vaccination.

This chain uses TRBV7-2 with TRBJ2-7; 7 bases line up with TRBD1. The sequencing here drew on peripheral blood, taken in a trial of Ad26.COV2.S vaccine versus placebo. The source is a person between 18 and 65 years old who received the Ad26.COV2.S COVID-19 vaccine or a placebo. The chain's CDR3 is CASSADWDSYEQYF. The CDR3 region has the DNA TGTGCCAGCAGCGCAGACTGGGACAGCTACGAGCAGTACTTC.